The clone carrying this T cell receptor beta chain was detected ten times or more. CDR1 MNHEY and CDR2 SVGEGT come from the germline V gene. V was cut by 2 bases and J by 0 bases, with 12 bases left in between. This CDR3 spans 16 amino acids. Amplified TCR beta CDR3 regions derived from RNA transcripts. During a first-round RT-PCR of the TCR CDR3, the HTBI primer set was used. TCRdb used MiXCR to reprocess the multiplex PCR reads, holding one entry per CDR3 protein. The sample contains 500,000 to 550,000 distinct CDR3 sequences, about 20% of which appear only once. The sample comes from a study of T cells in Graves' hyperthyroidism and ophthalmopathy.

This sequence joins TRBV6-2 or TRBV6-3 and TRBJ2-3; no clear D gene. The source of this sequence is a man aged 35-49 years with Graves' ophthalmopathy. Sequenced input: blood. The CDR3 is CASSYPLHTSTDTQYF. CDR3 coding DNA: TGTGCCAGCAGTTACCCTCTACACACTAGCACAGATACGCAGTATTTT.